The sequence of this T cell receptor beta chain was determined in a study of stem cell transplantation in POMP-related autoinflammatory disease. Some clones are missing from TCRdb's copy, which holds only in-frame ones; the method was immunoSEQ multiplex PCR. The data contain roughly 70,000 clones, roughly 93% of them singletons. Germline values: CDR1 MDHEN, CDR2 SYDVKM. The CDR3 is 14 residues long. Unmatched junction bases numbered 8, after V lost 4 bases and J lost 5 bases. The source was CD4+ T cells from PBMCs, collected after stem cell transplantation. This clonotype was sampled from a human patient with POMP-related autoinflammation and immune dysregulation (PRAID). Certain T cells may be donor cells from the graft. The chain employs TRBV28 and TRBJ2-7; 7 bases are a match to TRBD1. CDR3 sequence: CASSSPTGSDEQYV. DNA for the CDR3: TGTGCCAGCAGTTCCCCGACAGGGTCGGACGAGCAGTACGTC.